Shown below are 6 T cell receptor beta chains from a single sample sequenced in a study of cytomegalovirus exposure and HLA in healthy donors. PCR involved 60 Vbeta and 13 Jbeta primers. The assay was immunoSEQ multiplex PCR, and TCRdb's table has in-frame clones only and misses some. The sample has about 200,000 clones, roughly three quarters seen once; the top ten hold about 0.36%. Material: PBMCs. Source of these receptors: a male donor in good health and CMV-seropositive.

CDR3 sequence reads: CASSFSGGATGEQFF. The CDR3 DNA follows: TGTGCCAGCAGCTTTAGCGGGGGGGCCACGGGGGAGCAGTTCTTC. The chain joins TRBV7-3 to TRBJ2-1, with 11 bases identical to TRBD2. Germline V lookup: CDR1 SGHTA, CDR2 FQGTGA. The CDR3 has 15 amino acids. V lost 3 bases, J lost 10 bases, and 8 bases stayed unmatched.

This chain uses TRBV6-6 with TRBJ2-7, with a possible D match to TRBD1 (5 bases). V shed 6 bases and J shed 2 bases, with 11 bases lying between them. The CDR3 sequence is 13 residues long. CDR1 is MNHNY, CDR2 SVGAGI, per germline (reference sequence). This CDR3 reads CASRDPGTYEQYF. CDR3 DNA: TGTGCCAGCAGGGACCCAGGGACCTACGAGCAGTACTTC.

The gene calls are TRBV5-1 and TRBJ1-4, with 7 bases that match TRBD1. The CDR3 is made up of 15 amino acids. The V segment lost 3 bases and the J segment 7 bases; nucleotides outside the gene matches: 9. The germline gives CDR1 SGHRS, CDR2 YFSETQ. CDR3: CASSSSGTASEKLFF. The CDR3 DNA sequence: TGCGCCAGCAGCTCCTCCGGGACAGCTAGTGAAAAACTGTTTTTT.

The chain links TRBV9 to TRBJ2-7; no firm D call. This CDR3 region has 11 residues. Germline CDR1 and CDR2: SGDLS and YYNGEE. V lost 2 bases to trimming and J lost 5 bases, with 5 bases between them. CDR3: CASSVSDEQYF. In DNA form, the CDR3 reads TGTGCCAGCAGCGTTTCCGACGAGCAGTACTTC.

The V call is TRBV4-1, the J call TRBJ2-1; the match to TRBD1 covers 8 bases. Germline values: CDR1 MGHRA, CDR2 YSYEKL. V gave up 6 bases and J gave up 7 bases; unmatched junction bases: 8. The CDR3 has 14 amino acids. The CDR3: CASRRDRLSNEQFF. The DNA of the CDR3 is TGCGCCAGCAGGCGGGACAGGCTTTCGAATGAGCAGTTCTTC.

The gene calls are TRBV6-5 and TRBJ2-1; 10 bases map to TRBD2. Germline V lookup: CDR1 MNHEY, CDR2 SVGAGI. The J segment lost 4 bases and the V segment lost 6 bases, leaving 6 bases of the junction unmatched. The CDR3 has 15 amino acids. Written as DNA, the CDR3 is TGTGCCAGCAGCATCGGGACTAGCGTTTACAATGAGCAGTTCTTC. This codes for CASSIGTSVYNEQFF.